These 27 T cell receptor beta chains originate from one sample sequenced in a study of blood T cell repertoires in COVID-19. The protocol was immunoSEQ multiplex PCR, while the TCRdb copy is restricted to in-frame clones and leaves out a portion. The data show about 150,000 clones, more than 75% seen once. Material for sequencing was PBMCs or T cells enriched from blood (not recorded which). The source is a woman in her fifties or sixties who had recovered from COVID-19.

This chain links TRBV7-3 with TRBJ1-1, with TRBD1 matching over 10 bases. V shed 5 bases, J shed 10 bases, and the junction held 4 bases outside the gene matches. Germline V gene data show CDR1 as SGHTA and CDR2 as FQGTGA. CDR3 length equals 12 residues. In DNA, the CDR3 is TGTGCCAGCAGCACCGACAGGGGGCGAGCTTTCTTT. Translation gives CASSTDRGRAFF.

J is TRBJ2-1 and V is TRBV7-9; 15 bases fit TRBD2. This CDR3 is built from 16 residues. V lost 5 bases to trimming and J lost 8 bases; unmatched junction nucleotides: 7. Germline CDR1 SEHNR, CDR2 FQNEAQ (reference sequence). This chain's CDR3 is CASSPRTSGREDEQFF. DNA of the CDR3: TGTGCCAGCAGCCCCCGGACTAGCGGGAGGGAAGATGAGCAGTTCTTC.

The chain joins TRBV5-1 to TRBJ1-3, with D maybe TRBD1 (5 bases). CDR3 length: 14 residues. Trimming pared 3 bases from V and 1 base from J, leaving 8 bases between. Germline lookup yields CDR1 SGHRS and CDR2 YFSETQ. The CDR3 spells CASSSGGSGNTIYF. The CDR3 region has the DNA TGCGCCAGCAGCTCCGGGGGATCTGGAAACACCATATATTTT.

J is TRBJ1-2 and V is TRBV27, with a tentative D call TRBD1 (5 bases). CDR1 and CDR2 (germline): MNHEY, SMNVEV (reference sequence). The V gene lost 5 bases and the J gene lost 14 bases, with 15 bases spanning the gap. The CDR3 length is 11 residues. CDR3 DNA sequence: TGTGCCAGCAGTGGACGACAGTCTACTACCTTC. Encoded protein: CASSGRQSTTF.

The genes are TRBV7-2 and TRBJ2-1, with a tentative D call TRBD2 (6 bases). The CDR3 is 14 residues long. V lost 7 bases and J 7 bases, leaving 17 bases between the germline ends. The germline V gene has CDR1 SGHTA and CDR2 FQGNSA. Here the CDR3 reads CASIPPGVRNEQFF. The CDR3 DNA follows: TGTGCCAGCATCCCCCCGGGAGTACGGAATGAGCAGTTCTTC.

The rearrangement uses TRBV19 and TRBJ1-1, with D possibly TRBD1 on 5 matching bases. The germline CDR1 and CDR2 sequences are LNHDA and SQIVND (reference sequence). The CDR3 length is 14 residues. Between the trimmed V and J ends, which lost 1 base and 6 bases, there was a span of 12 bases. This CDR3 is CASSIVFSGAEAFF. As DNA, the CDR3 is TGTGCCAGTAGTATAGTATTTTCGGGGGCTGAAGCTTTCTTT.

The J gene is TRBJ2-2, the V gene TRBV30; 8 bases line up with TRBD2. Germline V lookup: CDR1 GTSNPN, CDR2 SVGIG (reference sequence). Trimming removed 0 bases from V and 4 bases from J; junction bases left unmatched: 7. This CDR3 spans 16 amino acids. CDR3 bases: TGTGCCTGGAGTGTACTCGTGGCGGGAGGCACCGGGGAGCTGTTTTTT. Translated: CAWSVLVAGGTGELFF.

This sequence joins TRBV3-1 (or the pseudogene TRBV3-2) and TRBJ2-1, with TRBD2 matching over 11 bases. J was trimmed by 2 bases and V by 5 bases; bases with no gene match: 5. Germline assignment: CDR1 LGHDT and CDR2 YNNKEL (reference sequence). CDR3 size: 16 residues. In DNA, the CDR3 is TGTGCCAGCAGCTCTCGACTAGCGGGGACCTACAATGAGCAGTTCTTC. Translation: CASSSRLAGTYNEQFF.

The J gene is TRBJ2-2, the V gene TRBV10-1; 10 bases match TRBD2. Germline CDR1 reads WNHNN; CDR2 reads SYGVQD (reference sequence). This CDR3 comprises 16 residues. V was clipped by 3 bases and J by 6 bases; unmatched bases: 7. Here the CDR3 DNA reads TGCGCCAGCAGTGACCGGCCTAGCGGGAGCGCCGGGGAGCTGTTTTTT. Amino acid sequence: CASSDRPSGSAGELFF.

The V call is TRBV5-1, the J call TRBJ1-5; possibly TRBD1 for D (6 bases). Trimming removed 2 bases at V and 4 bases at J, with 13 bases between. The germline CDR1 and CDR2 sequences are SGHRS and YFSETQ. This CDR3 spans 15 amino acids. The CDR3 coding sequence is TGCGCCAGCAGCTTTACAGGGTCTGGTAATCAGCCCCAGCATTTT. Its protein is CASSFTGSGNQPQHF. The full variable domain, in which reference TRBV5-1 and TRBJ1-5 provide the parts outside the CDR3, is KAGVTQTPRYLIKTRGQQVTLSCSPISGHRSVSWYQQTPGQGLQFLFEYFSETQRNKGNFPGRFSGRQFSNSRSEMNVSTLELGDSALYLCASSFTGSGNQPQHFGDGTRLSIL.

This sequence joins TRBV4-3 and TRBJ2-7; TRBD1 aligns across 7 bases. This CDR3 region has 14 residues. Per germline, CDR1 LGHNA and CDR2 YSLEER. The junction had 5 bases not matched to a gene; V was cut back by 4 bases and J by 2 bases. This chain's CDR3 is CASSPRTGAYEQYF. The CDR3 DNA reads TGCGCCAGCAGCCCCCGGACAGGAGCCTACGAGCAGTACTTC.

The CDR3, as DNA: TGTGCCAGCAGCTTGATCGCGGGAGGGCCGAATACGCAGTATTTT. Protein: CASSLIAGGPNTQYF. The chain joins TRBV5-4 to TRBJ2-3; 9 bases agree with TRBD2. After removal of 1 base from V and 7 bases from J, the junction contained 7 bases not matched to a gene. There are 15 residues in the CDR3. Germline V gene sequence: CDR1 SGHNT, CDR2 YYREEE (reference sequence).

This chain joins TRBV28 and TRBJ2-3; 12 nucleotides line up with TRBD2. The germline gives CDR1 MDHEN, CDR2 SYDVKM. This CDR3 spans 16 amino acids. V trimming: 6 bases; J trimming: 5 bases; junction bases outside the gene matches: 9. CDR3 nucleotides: TGTGCCAGCAGCCTAGCGGGAGGGCCGCTGGGAGATACGCAGTATTTT. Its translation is CASSLAGGPLGDTQYF.

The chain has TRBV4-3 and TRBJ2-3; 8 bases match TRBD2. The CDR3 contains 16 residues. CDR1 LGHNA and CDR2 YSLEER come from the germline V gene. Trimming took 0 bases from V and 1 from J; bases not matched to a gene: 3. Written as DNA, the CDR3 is TGCGCCAGCAGCCAAGACGCGGGAGGACGCACAGATACGCAGTATTTT. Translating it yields CASSQDAGGRTDTQYF.

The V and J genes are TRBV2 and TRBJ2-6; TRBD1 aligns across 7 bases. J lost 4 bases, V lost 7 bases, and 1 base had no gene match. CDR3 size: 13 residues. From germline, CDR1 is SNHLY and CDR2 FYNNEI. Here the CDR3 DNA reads TGTGCCAGCAAGGGGGCGGGGGCCAACGTCCTGACTTTC. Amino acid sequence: CASKGAGANVLTF.

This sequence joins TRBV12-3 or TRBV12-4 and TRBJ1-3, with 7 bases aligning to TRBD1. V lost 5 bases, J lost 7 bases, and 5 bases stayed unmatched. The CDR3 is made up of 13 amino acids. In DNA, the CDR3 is TGTGCCAGCAGTAGGACAGGACGCAACACCATATATTTT. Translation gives CASSRTGRNTIYF.

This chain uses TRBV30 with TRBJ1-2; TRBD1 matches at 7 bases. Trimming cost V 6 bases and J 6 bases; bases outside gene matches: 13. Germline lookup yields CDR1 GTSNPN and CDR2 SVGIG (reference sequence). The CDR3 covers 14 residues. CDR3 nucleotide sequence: TGTGCCTGCATACCGAATACAGGGGACGATGGCTACACCTTC. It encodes CACIPNTGDDGYTF. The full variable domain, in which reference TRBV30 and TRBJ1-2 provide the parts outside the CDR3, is SQTIHQWPATLVQPVGSPLSLECTVEGTSNPNLYWYRQAAGRGLQLLFYSVGIGQISSEVPQNLSASRPQDRQFILSSKKLLLSDSGFYLCACIPNTGDDGYTFGSGTRLTVV.

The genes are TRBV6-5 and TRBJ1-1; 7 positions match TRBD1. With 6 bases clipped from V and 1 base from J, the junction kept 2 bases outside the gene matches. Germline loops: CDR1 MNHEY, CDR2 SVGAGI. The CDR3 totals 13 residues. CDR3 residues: CASRGQTNTEAFF. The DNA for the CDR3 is TGTGCCAGCAGGGGACAGACGAACACTGAAGCTTTCTTT.

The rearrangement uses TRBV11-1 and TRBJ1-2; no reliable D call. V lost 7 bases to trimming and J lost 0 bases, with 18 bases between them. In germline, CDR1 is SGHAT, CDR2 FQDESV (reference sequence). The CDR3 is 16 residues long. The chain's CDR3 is CASTEIPERANYGYTF. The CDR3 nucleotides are TGTGCCAGCACGGAGATTCCTGAGCGAGCTAACTATGGCTACACCTTC.

The CDR3 is CASSPGTSYNEQFF. CDR3 bases: TGTGCCAGCTCACCCGGGACTAGCTATAATGAGCAGTTCTTC. V gene TRBV18 combines with J gene TRBJ2-1; 9 bases agree with TRBD2. The CDR3 loop spans 14 amino acids. The germline V gene encodes CDR1 KGHSH and CDR2 LQKENI. V lost 3 bases and J lost 7; bases outside the gene matches: 4.

The CDR3 DNA is TGTGCCAGCTCGGGACAGGGTTTGTTCGAGCAGTACTTC. This encodes CASSGQGLFEQYF. V is TRBV2 and J is TRBJ2-7, with 9 bases fitting TRBD1. Germline V CDR1 and CDR2: SNHLY, FYNNEI. J gave up 6 bases and V 8 bases, and 8 bases lay outside the gene matches. This CDR3 is built from 13 residues. Complete variable domain (other parts from reference TRBV2 and TRBJ2-7): EPEVTQTPSHQVTQMGQEVILRCVPISNHLYFYWYRQILGQKVEFLVSFYNNEISEKSEIFDDQFSVERPDGSNFTLKIRSTKLEDSAMYFCASSGQGLFEQYFGPGTRLTVT.

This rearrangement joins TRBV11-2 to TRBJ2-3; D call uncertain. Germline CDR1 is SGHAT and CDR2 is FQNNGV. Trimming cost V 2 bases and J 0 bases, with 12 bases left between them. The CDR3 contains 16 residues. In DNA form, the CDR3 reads TGTGCCAGCAGCTTACTTCCGTTTGTTAGCACAGATACGCAGTATTTT. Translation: CASSLLPFVSTDTQYF.

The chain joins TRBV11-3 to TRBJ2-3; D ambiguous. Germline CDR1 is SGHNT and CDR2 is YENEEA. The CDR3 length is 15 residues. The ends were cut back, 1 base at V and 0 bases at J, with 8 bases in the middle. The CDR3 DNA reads TGTGCCAGCAGCTTAGCCTACTCAAGCACAGATACGCAGTATTTT. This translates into CASSLAYSSTDTQYF.

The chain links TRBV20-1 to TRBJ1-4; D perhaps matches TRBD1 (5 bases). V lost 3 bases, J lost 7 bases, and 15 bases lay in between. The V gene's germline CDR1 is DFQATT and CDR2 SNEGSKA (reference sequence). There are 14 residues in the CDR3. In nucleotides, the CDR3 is TGCAGTGCTAGTGAGGGAGGGGTGGGTGAAAAACTGTTTTTT. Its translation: CSASEGGVGEKLFF.

The CDR3 spells CATSDTGRGQPQHF. CDR3 DNA: TGTGCCACCAGTGACACAGGGAGGGGGCAGCCCCAGCATTTT. V and J are TRBV24-1 and TRBJ1-5; a weak D match, TRBD1 (6 bases). The germline V gene has CDR1 KGHDR and CDR2 SFDVKD. Trimming shortened V by 4 bases and J by 7 bases, and 13 bases separated the two germline ends. This CDR3 is 14 amino acids long.

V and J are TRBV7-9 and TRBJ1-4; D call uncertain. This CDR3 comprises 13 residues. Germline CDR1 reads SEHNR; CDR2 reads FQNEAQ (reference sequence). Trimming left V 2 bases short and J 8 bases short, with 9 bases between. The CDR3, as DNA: TGTGCCAGCAGCTTAAGACTTACGGAAAAACTGTTTTTT. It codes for CASSLRLTEKLFF.

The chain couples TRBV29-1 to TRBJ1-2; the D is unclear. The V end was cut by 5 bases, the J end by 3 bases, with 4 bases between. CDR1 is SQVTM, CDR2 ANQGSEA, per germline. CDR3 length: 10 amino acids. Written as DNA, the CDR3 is TGCAGCGTTCCCGACTATGGCTACACCTTC. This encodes CSVPDYGYTF.